These 20 T cell receptor beta chains share one sample of origin, sequenced in a study of blood T cell repertoires in COVID-19. Using immunoSEQ multiplex PCR, the repertoire was profiled, and TCRdb retains in-frame clones only, with some absent. The table shows about 160,000 clones, with 80% to 90% occurring only once. The specimen sequenced was peripheral blood. The source is a man between 18 and 29 years old with COVID-19, enrolled during active disease.

The chain employs TRBV4-3 and TRBJ2-2; 11 bases are shared with TRBD2. The CDR3 runs 18 residues. Germline V gene sequence: CDR1 LGHNA, CDR2 YSLEER. Trimming took 4 bases from V and 0 from J; bases not matched to a gene: 7. The CDR3 is CASSLAGTSGPNTGELFF. Here the CDR3 DNA reads TGCGCCAGCAGCCTCGCCGGGACTAGCGGCCCGAACACCGGGGAGCTGTTTTTT.

The chain has TRBV2 and TRBJ1-3; possibly TRBD1 for D (6 bases). In germline, CDR1 is SNHLY, CDR2 FYNNEI. V shed 6 bases and J shed 2 bases, with 14 bases lying between them. The CDR3 is made up of 15 amino acids. CDR3 DNA sequence: TGTGCCAGCAGGGAACAGGGTTTGACTGGAAACACCATATATTTT. Its protein product is CASREQGLTGNTIYF.

The chain recombines TRBV7-9 with TRBJ2-7; no definite D call. The germline V gene encodes CDR1 SEHNR and CDR2 FQNEAQ (reference sequence). The CDR3 loop spans 13 amino acids. Deletions cut 1 base from V and 2 bases from J, with 6 bases between. CDR3 in amino acids: CASSLDSPYEQYF. The CDR3, as DNA: TGTGCCAGCAGCTTAGACAGCCCCTACGAGCAGTACTTC. Looking up the rest from reference TRBV7-9 and TRBJ2-7 gives the full variable domain: DTGVSQNPRHKITKRGQNVTFRCDPISEHNRLYWYRQTLGQGPEFLTYFQNEAQLEKSRLLSDRFSAERPKGSFSTLEIQRTEQGDSAMYLCASSLDSPYEQYFGPGTRLTVT.

The table lists this clone with a count of one. The chain joins TRBV27 to TRBJ2-5; maybe TRBD1 (6 bases). The CDR3 runs 13 residues. V lost 5 bases, J lost 4 bases, and 11 bases lay in between. In germline, CDR1 is MNHEY, CDR2 SMNVEV (reference sequence). The DNA for the CDR3 is TGTGCCAGCAGTCCCCAGGGGACAGAGACCCAGTACTTC. This gives the protein CASSPQGTETQYF.

The genes are TRBV7-2 and TRBJ2-5; 8 bases align to TRBD2. V lost 1 base to trimming and J lost 5 bases; unmatched junction nucleotides: 6. The CDR3 consists of 15 residues. Germline-derived CDR1 and CDR2 are SGHTA and FQGNSA. CDR3 sequence (DNA): TGTGCCAGCAGCTTAGGCGGGACTAGTGGGGAGACCCAGTACTTC. It is translated as CASSLGGTSGETQYF.

The chain links TRBV4-2 to TRBJ2-3; 9 bases align to TRBD2. Germline V CDR1 and CDR2: LGHNA, YNFKEQ. Germline trimming cut 4 bases from V and 7 bases from J; bases unmatched to any gene: 18. The CDR3 has 18 residues. DNA of the CDR3: TGTGCCAGCAGCCTTAAATCGTCCGTAGCGGGAGAGAACTATACGCAGTATTTT. It is translated as CASSLKSSVAGENYTQYF.

A note on this clone: At one end, the junction sequence differs from germline, possibly due to a read error. The chain carries TRBV9 and TRBJ1-4, with 9 bases lining up with TRBD1. This CDR3 has 16 amino acids. The germline gives CDR1 SGDLS, CDR2 YYNGEE. CDR3 nucleotide sequence: TGTGCCAGCAGCGTTGGATTGACAGGGGGGCTAGAAAAACTGCTTTTT. This encodes CASSVGLTGGLEKLLF.

The chain joins TRBV6-2 or TRBV6-3 to TRBJ2-7, with 8 bases that match TRBD2. In germline, CDR1 is MNHEY, CDR2 SVGEGT. V trimming: 2 bases; J trimming: 4 bases; junction bases outside the gene matches: 7. The CDR3 is 15 amino acids. CDR3: CASSYATGGLYEQYF. CDR3 DNA: TGTGCCAGCAGTTACGCGACGGGAGGGTTATACGAGCAGTACTTC.

This clone was seen once. The chain recombines TRBV9 with TRBJ1-1; 7 nucleotides align to TRBD1. This CDR3 has 16 amino acids. The junction had 9 bases not matched to a gene; V was cut back by 3 bases and J by 1 base. The germline gives CDR1 SGDLS, CDR2 YYNGEE. The CDR3: CASSGETGQRNTEAFF. The CDR3 DNA follows: TGTGCCAGCAGCGGGGAAACGGGACAGCGGAACACTGAAGCTTTCTTT. The whole variable domain, remainder taken from reference TRBV9 and TRBJ1-1, is DSGVTQTPKHLITATGQRVTLRCSPRSGDLSVYWYQQSLDQGLQFLIQYYNGEERAKGNILERFSAQQFPDLHSELNLSSLELGDSALYFCASSGETGQRNTEAFFGQGTRLTVV.

This chain connects TRBV13 to TRBJ2-2, with D possibly TRBD1 on 6 matching bases. CDR3 size: 14 residues. CDR1 and CDR2 from the germline V gene are PRHDT and FYEKMQ (reference sequence). The germline V and J ends were trimmed by 2 bases and 4 bases, with 8 bases remaining between them. The CDR3 loop reads CASSLRGGTGELFF. The CDR3 DNA is TGTGCCAGCAGCTTACGAGGGGGCACCGGGGAGCTGTTTTTT.

J is TRBJ1-1 and V is TRBV9; perhaps TRBD1 as D (5 bases). The CDR3 spans 13 residues. V shed 0 bases and J shed 4 bases, with 7 bases lying between them. The germline gives CDR1 SGDLS, CDR2 YYNGEE. CDR3 sequence: CASSVADSTEAFF. DNA of the CDR3: TGTGCCAGCAGCGTAGCCGACAGCACTGAAGCTTTCTTT. Combining the CDR3 with reference TRBV9 and TRBJ1-1 gives the whole variable domain DSGVTQTPKHLITATGQRVTLRCSPRSGDLSVYWYQQSLDQGLQFLIQYYNGEERAKGNILERFSAQQFPDLHSELNLSSLELGDSALYFCASSVADSTEAFFGQGTRLTVV.

This clone was recorded only once. V and J are TRBV27 and TRBJ1-5; possible D gene TRBD1, 6 bases. This CDR3 has 16 amino acids. The V and J ends lost 0 bases and 0 bases respectively, with 9 bases between them. Germline V gene data show CDR1 as MNHEY and CDR2 as SMNVEV (reference sequence). In nucleotides, the CDR3 is TGTGCCAGCAGTTTATCGGGGGCTTATAGCAATCAGCCCCAGCATTTT. Its protein is CASSLSGAYSNQPQHF.

V and J are TRBV5-4 and TRBJ1-1, with TRBD1 identical over 12 bases. The CDR3 consists of 18 residues. Germline lookup yields CDR1 SGHNT and CDR2 YYREEE (reference sequence). The V gene end was trimmed by 1 base and the J gene end by 5 bases; junction bases not matched to a gene: 12. As DNA, the CDR3 is TGTGCCAGCAGCTTGAGGTTCCGGGACAGGGGGCCGGGGACTGAAGCTTTCTTT. This encodes CASSLRFRDRGPGTEAFF.

The chain uses TRBV5-4 and TRBJ2-1; D is ambiguous. The germline V gene has CDR1 SGHNT and CDR2 YYREEE (reference sequence). V dropped 6 bases and J dropped 7 bases, with 14 bases sitting between them. This CDR3 is built from 13 residues. The CDR3 loop is CASTFPPLNEQFF. In DNA form, the CDR3 reads TGTGCCAGCACTTTTCCCCCTTTGAATGAGCAGTTCTTC.

The rearrangement joins TRBV19 to TRBJ2-1; 7 bases line up with TRBD2. This CDR3 spans 14 amino acids. Unmatched junction bases numbered 7, after V lost 7 bases and J lost 4 bases. Germline V gene data show CDR1 as LNHDA and CDR2 as SQIVND (reference sequence). For the CDR3, the DNA is TGTGCCAGTACGGGGAGCGGGGTTTACAATGAGCAGTTCTTC. It specifies CASTGSGVYNEQFF.

This chain uses TRBV11-3 with TRBJ2-3; 8 bases line up with TRBD2. The CDR3 loop spans 15 amino acids. V was pared by 5 bases and J by 4 bases, with 8 bases of the junction left unmatched. Germline V CDR1 and CDR2: SGHNT, YENEEA. The CDR3 DNA follows: TGTGCCAGCAGCCAAACTAGCGGAGAGGCAGATACGCAGTATTTT. Its translation is CASSQTSGEADTQYF.

The J gene is TRBJ1-1, the V gene TRBV9; D unclear. Germline V gene data show CDR1 as SGDLS and CDR2 as YYNGEE. This CDR3 has 15 amino acids. Deletions cut 4 bases from V and 4 bases from J, with 17 bases between. As DNA, the CDR3 is TGTGCCAGCAGCCCTGAGGGTGGGTTGGCCACTGAAGCTTTCTTT. Amino acids: CASSPEGGLATEAFF.

The CDR3 spells CASSRRSGDPSGDTQYF. For the CDR3, the DNA is TGTGCCAGCAGCCGTCGGTCGGGGGACCCCTCTGGAGATACGCAGTATTTT. The rearrangement joins TRBV4-2 to TRBJ2-3, with D maybe TRBD2 (6 bases). The germline V gene has CDR1 LGHNA and CDR2 YNFKEQ. V gave up 4 bases and J gave up 5 bases, with 22 bases separating them. The CDR3 has 17 residues.

The genes are TRBV30 and TRBJ2-1; tentative D call: TRBD1 (6 bases). The V end lost 3 bases, the J end lost 6 bases, and 15 bases lay between the germline ends. CDR1 and CDR2 (germline): GTSNPN, SVGIG (reference sequence). The CDR3 is made up of 14 amino acids. The CDR3 DNA follows: TGTGCCTGGAGCAGCCTCCTCAGGGGCAATGAGCAGTTCTTC. Protein sequence: CAWSSLLRGNEQFF. Based on the CDR3 plus reference TRBV30 and TRBJ2-1, the full variable domain is SQTIHQWPATLVQPVGSPLSLECTVEGTSNPNLYWYRQAAGRGLQLLFYSVGIGQISSEVPQNLSASRPQDRQFILSSKKLLLSDSGFYLCAWSSLLRGNEQFFGPGTRLTVL.

The chain combines TRBV9 with TRBJ2-3; possibly TRBD2 for D (6 bases). This CDR3 is built from 15 residues. V was pared by 0 bases and J by 0 bases, with 8 bases between. Germline loops: CDR1 SGDLS, CDR2 YYNGEE. CDR3: CASSVGGRSTDTQYF. CDR3 DNA sequence: TGTGCCAGCAGCGTAGGGGGGAGGAGCACAGATACGCAGTATTTT.